This T cell receptor beta chain was identified during a study of CD8 T cells in ankylosing spondylitis (dated by TCRdb to about 2017). Regarding the complete study: T cell receptor beta repertoires were profiled in healthy donors and ankylosing spondylitis patients so that disease-linked TCR variants could be found. Peripheral blood was sampled, and synovial fluid was additionally collected from ankylosing spondylitis patients. The full study cohort was made up of roughly 25 ankylosing spondylitis patients and 108 healthy donors.

Comment on this clonotype: Its target antigen remains unknown. There are no base qualities to consult, and no much larger clone falls within one base.

Sequencing instrument: Illumina HiSeq 2500. Quantitative 5'-RACE with molecular barcodes was used to prepare TCR beta libraries. From the authors' description of their analysis: A new computational method, built on a probabilistic model of VDJ rearrangement, was used to identify disease-linked TCR variants. The raw public data were reprocessed by TCRdb itself: fastp quality trimming at Q25, MiXCR clonotype calling, in-frame beta chains only. A single entry per CDR3 protein holds the most common genes and DNA from its merged rows. The V and J calls were not made by the authors but by TCRdb's processing. The sample data list about 750,000 distinct CDR3 sequences, and about 20% of these were observed just once. The ten largest account for under 20% of the sample. V lost 5 bases and J lost 6 bases; the stretch between them is 17 bases long. The CDR3 starts with the cysteine, ends with the phenylalanine, and has 15 residues. Only the CDR3 portion is preserved as DNA: 45 bases, with reading frame beginning at the first base. The germline V gene yields SGHNT for CDR1 and YENEEA for CDR2.

What the work shows at the level of the full study, not this receptor alone: According to the report, matched synovial fluid samples from ankylosing spondylitis patients were significantly enriched for the disease-linked clones. Blood from ankylosing spondylitis patients appeared to be characterized by a TCR beta motif made up of several highly homologous amino acid variants. Some TCR beta motif variants had previously been reported in synovial fluid and blood of reactive arthritis patients, which suggested common disease-initiation mechanisms. A CD8+ phenotype was shown by the disease-linked clones, which were found at relatively low frequencies in peripheral blood.

Sequencing was done on a sample of blood, either unsorted or a sorted T cell fraction (not recorded which). Recombination linked TRBV11-3 to TRBJ2-1, and possibly TRBD2, on 6 matching bases. This TCR came from a male donor with ankylosing spondylitis. The CDR3 protein sequence reads: CASSPEPGVGNEQFF. The nucleotides read TGTGCCAGCAGCCCAGAGCCGGGAGTGGGCAATGAGCAGTTCTTC.